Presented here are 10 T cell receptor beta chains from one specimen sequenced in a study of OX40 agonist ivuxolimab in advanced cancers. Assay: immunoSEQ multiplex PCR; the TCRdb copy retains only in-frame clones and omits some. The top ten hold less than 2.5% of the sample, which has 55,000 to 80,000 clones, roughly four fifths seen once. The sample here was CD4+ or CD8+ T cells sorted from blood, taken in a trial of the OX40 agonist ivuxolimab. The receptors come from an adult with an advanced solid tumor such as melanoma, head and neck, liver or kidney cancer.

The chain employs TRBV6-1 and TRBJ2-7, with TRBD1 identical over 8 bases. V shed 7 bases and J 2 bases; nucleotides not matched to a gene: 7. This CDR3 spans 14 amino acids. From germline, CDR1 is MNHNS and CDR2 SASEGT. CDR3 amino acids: CASTPPGGPYEQYF. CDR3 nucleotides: TGTGCCAGCACCCCGCCAGGGGGCCCCTACGAGCAGTACTTC.

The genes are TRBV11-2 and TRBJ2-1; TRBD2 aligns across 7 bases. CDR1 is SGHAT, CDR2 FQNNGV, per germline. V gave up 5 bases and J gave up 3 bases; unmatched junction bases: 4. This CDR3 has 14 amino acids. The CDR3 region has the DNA TGTGCCAGCAGCCGAGCGGGACTCTACAATGAGCAGTTCTTC. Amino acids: CASSRAGLYNEQFF.

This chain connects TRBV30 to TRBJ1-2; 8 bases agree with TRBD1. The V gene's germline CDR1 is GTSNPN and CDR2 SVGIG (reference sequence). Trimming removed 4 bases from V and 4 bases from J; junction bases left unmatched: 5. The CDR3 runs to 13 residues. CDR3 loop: CAWTGGAGYGYTF. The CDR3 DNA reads TGTGCCTGGACAGGGGGCGCAGGCTATGGCTACACCTTC.

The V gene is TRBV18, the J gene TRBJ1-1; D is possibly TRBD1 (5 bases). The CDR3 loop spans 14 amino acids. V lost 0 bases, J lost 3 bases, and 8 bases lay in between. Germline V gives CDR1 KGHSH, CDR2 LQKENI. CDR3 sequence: CASSPPAGDTEAFF. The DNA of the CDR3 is TGTGCCAGCTCACCACCTGCGGGGGACACTGAAGCTTTCTTT. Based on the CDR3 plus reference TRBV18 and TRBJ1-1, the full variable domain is NAGVMQNPRHLVRRRGQEARLRCSPMKGHSHVYWYRQLPEEGLKFMVYLQKENIIDESGMPKERFSAEFPKEGPSILRIQQVVRGDSAAYFCASSPPAGDTEAFFGQGTRLTVV.

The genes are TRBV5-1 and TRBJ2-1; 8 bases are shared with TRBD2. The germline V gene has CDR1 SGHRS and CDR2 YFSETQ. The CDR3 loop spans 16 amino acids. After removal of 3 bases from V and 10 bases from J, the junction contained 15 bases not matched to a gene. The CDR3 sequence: CASSYYTAGGAGEQFF. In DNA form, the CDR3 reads TGCGCCAGCAGCTACTATACGGCGGGGGGAGCAGGAGAGCAGTTCTTC.

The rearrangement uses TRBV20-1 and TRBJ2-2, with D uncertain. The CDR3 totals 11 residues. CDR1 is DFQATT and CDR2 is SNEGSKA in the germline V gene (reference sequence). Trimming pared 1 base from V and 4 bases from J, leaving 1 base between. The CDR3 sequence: CSARGTGELFF. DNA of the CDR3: TGCAGTGCTAGAGGCACCGGGGAGCTGTTTTTT.

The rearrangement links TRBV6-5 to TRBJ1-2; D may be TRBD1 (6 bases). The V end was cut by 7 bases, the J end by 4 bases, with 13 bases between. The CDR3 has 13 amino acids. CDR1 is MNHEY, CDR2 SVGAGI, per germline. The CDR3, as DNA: TGTGCCAGCACAACAGGGTTGAGCTATGGCTACACCTTC. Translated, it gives CASTTGLSYGYTF.

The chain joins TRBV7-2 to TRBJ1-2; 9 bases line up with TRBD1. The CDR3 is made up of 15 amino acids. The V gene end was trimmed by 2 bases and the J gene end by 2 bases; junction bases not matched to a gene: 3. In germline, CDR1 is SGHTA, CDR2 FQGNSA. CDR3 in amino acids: CASSLTGGLNYGYTF. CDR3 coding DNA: TGTGCCAGCAGCTTAACAGGGGGCTTAAACTATGGCTACACCTTC.

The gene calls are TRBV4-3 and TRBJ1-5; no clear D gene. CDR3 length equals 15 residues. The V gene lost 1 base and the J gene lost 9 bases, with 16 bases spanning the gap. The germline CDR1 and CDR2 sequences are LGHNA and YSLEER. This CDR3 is CASSQGLTPRSPQHF. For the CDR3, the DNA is TGCGCCAGCAGCCAAGGTCTTACGCCCCGTTCGCCCCAGCATTTT.

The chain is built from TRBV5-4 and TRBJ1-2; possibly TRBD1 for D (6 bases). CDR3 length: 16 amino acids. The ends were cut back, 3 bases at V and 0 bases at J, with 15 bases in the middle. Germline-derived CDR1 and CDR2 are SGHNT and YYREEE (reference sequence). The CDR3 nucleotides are TGTGCCAGCAGCTCGCGCCGGACAGAATCTAACTATGGCTACACCTTC. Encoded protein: CASSSRRTESNYGYTF.